The sample holds many counts of the clone carrying this TCR beta chain. The antigen is not known. The record originates from a study of T cells in Graves' hyperthyroidism and ophthalmopathy. Amplification of TCR beta CDR3 regions used RNA as the template. HTBI primers were used for first-round RT-PCR of the TCR CDR3. TCRdb ran MiXCR on the multiplex PCR reads and lists one entry per CDR3 protein. The sample yields approximately 330,000 distinct CDR3 sequences, about 13% seen once. The germline gives CDR1 MNHEY, CDR2 SVGAGI. V was trimmed by 0 bases and J by 1 base, leaving 9 bases between them. CDR3 length: 16 amino acids. Study results and limitations: Most clonotypes expanded in thyroid above 0.001 were likewise present in blood.

Exclusion of patients followed from uncontrolled infection, other autoimmune disease, pregnancy or lactation. Clinical symptoms, serum thyroxine, TRAb, thyroid ultrasound and orbital computed tomography informed diagnoses. This receptor was obtained from a woman in her thirties or forties with Graves' ophthalmopathy. What was sequenced was blood. This chain uses TRBV6-5 with TRBJ2-2; D possibly corresponds to TRBD1 (6 bases). CDR3 sequence: CASSYSRGGNTGELFF. Here the CDR3 DNA reads TGTGCCAGCAGTTACTCTCGAGGGGGGAACACCGGGGAGCTGTTTTTT.